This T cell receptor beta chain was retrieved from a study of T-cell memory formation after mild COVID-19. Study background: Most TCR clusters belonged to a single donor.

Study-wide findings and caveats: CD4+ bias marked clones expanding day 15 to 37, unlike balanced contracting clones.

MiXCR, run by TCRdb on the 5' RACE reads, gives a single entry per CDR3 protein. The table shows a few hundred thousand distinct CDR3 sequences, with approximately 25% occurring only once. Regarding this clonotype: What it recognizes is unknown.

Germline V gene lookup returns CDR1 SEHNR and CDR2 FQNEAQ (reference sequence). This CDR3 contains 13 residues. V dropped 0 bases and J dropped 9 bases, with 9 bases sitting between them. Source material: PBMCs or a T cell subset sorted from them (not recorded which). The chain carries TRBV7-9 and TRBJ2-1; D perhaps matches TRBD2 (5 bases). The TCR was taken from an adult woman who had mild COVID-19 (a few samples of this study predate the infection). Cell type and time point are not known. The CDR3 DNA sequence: TGTGCCAGCAGCTTAGCCCTAGCCCCTGAGCAGTTCTTC. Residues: CASSLALAPEQFF. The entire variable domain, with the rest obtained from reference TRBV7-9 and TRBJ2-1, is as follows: DTGVSQNPRHKITKRGQNVTFRCDPISEHNRLYWYRQTLGQGPEFLTYFQNEAQLEKSRLLSDRFSAERPKGSFSTLEIQRTEQGDSAMYLCASSLALAPEQFFGPGTRLTVL.